The sequence of this T cell receptor beta chain was determined in a study of T cells in localized non-small cell lung cancer. Germline V CDR1 and CDR2: MNHNY, SVGAGI (reference sequence). The CDR3 runs to 12 residues. V shed 5 bases and J shed 5 bases, with 10 bases lying between them. This clone was seen a handful of times. The antigen remains unidentified. Repertoires were generated with immunoSEQ multiplex PCR, while TCRdb's copy carries only in-frame clones and drops some. The table records some 82,000 clones, around 80% of them present only once. General study results and limits: The greatest T cell clonality was found in uninvolved adjacent lung (higher than in tumor). Greater T cell density in blood accompanied longer overall survival. Among the top 100 tumor clones, a median about 58 appeared in adjacent lung.

The chain carries TRBV6-6 and TRBJ2-7; D perhaps matches TRBD2 (6 bases). The source was PBMCs, collected before any cancer treatment. The TCR comes from a man aged 35 to 69 with stage II squamous cell lung carcinoma. CDR3 in amino acids: CASSPGVNEQYF. CDR3 DNA: TGTGCCAGCAGTCCGGGGGTTAACGAGCAGTACTTC.